The 23 T cell receptor beta chains listed next were all sequenced from one sample in a study of blood T cell repertoires in COVID-19. TCRdb's table, derived via immunoSEQ multiplex PCR, lists solely in-frame clones and lacks some. The repertoire includes a few hundred thousand clones, around 90% of them detected once, and around 5.8% sits in the top ten. The sequenced sample consisted of PBMCs or T cells enriched from blood (not recorded which). The source is a woman in her thirties or forties who had recovered from COVID-19.

This rearrangement joins TRBV5-1 to TRBJ2-7, with D tentatively TRBD1 (5 bases). CDR1 and CDR2 (germline): SGHRS, YFSETQ. This CDR3 has 14 residues. Trimming left V 4 bases short and J 2 bases short, with 13 bases between. CDR3 sequence (DNA): TGCGCCAGCAGCCTCGGACACTCCGCCTACGAGCAGTACTTC. As protein: CASSLGHSAYEQYF. The entire variable domain, with the rest obtained from reference TRBV5-1 and TRBJ2-7, is as follows: KAGVTQTPRYLIKTRGQQVTLSCSPISGHRSVSWYQQTPGQGLQFLFEYFSETQRNKGNFPGRFSGRQFSNSRSEMNVSTLELGDSALYLCASSLGHSAYEQYFGPGTRLTVT.

This rearrangement joins TRBV3-1 (or the pseudogene TRBV3-2) to TRBJ2-5; a weak D match, TRBD2 (5 bases). From germline, CDR1 is LGHDT and CDR2 YNNKEL (reference sequence). V was cut by 1 base and J by 5 bases, with 8 bases left in between. CDR3 length: 13 amino acids. CDR3 sequence: CASSQAGEETQYF. The DNA for the CDR3 is TGTGCCAGCAGCCAAGCCGGGGAGGAGACCCAGTACTTC.

The rearrangement links TRBV30 to TRBJ2-7; a possible D gene is TRBD1 (6 bases). Per germline, CDR1 GTSNPN and CDR2 SVGIG (reference sequence). This CDR3 spans 13 amino acids. V was pared by 5 bases and J by 2 bases, with 13 bases between. The CDR3 DNA reads as TGTGCCTGGGCCGGGACACCGACCTACGAGCAGTACTTC. The encoded protein is CAWAGTPTYEQYF.

CDR3 residues: CASRPDRGGYGYTF. In nucleotides, the CDR3 is TGTGCCAGCAGGCCCGACAGGGGTGGATATGGCTACACCTTC. The chain joins TRBV2 to TRBJ1-2; 8 bases align to TRBD1. This CDR3 has 14 residues. Looked up from germline, CDR1 is SNHLY and CDR2 is FYNNEI. Trimming took 6 bases from V and 5 from J; bases not matched to a gene: 8.

The V gene is TRBV7-9, the J gene TRBJ2-5; 7 bases map to TRBD2. Germline V lookup: CDR1 SEHNR, CDR2 FQNEAQ (reference sequence). CDR3 length: 14 amino acids. Losses at the gene ends were 5 bases for V and 4 bases for J; bases not matched to a gene: 7. CDR3 sequence: CASSTLPGGETQYF. In DNA form, the CDR3 reads TGTGCCAGCAGCACCCTTCCGGGAGGAGAGACCCAGTACTTC.

The rearrangement links TRBV5-1 to TRBJ2-1, with 16 bases fitting TRBD2. The CDR3 totals 18 residues. CDR1 and CDR2 from the germline V gene are SGHRS and YFSETQ. V gave up 4 bases and J gave up 2 bases; unmatched junction bases: 6. The CDR3 spells CASSEGLAGGRPYNEQFF. In nucleotides, the CDR3 is TGCGCCAGCAGCGAGGGACTAGCGGGAGGGCGACCCTACAATGAGCAGTTCTTC.

The chain couples TRBV28 to TRBJ2-7; 9 bases agree with TRBD2. This CDR3 is 17 amino acids long. Germline values: CDR1 MDHEN, CDR2 SYDVKM. The trim removed 3 bases at V and 3 bases at J, leaving 12 bases unmatched. CDR3 sequence reads: CASSFGVTSGASYEQYF. The CDR3 DNA follows: TGTGCCAGCAGTTTTGGGGTGACTAGCGGAGCAAGCTACGAGCAGTACTTC.

The rearrangement joins TRBV6-2 or TRBV6-3 to TRBJ2-1, with D uncertain. Between the trimmed V and J ends, which lost 4 bases and 4 bases, there was a span of 5 bases. The length of the CDR3 is 12 residues. The V gene's germline CDR1 is MNHEY and CDR2 SVGEGT. The CDR3 protein is CASSSYYNEQFF. The CDR3 region has the DNA TGTGCCAGCAGTTCGTATTACAATGAGCAGTTCTTC.

V and J are TRBV28 and TRBJ1-1, with 8 positions matching TRBD1. Trimming cost V 6 bases and J 5 bases; bases outside gene matches: 8. The germline V gene encodes CDR1 MDHEN and CDR2 SYDVKM. CDR3 length equals 14 residues. The CDR3 sequence is CASRQGAELTEAFF. The CDR3 region has the DNA TGTGCCAGCAGGCAGGGGGCGGAACTAACTGAAGCTTTCTTT.

The J gene is TRBJ2-7, the V gene TRBV5-1; TRBD1 aligns across 7 bases. The CDR3 runs 14 residues. In germline, CDR1 is SGHRS, CDR2 YFSETQ. With V trimmed by 4 bases and J by 4 bases, 8 bases remained unmatched. The CDR3 here is CASSLQTGPYEQYF. The CDR3 nucleotides read TGCGCCAGCAGCCTACAGACAGGGCCTTACGAGCAGTACTTC.

For the CDR3, the DNA is TGCGCCAGCAGCTTTACCCCAGGGCTCACGGAGGGTGGCTACACCTTC. Encoded protein: CASSFTPGLTEGGYTF. The V and J genes are TRBV5-1 and TRBJ1-2; D may be TRBD1 (5 bases). Deletions cut 2 bases from V and 7 bases from J, with 21 bases between. This CDR3 is built from 16 residues. Per the germline V gene, CDR1 is SGHRS and CDR2 is YFSETQ.

This chain uses TRBV5-6 with TRBJ2-1; TRBD2 agrees at 11 bases. Per the germline V gene, CDR1 is SGHDT and CDR2 is YYEEEE. V shed 6 bases, J shed 5 bases, and the junction held 4 bases outside the gene matches. This CDR3 spans 14 amino acids. The CDR3 nucleotides read TGTGCCAGCATTCTTAGCGGGAGGGACAATGAGCAGTTCTTC. Its protein product is CASILSGRDNEQFF.

The chain couples TRBV11-2 to TRBJ1-1; D is uncertain. This CDR3 spans 14 amino acids. Deletions cut 4 bases from V and 0 bases from J, with 9 bases between. Looked up from germline, CDR1 is SGHAT and CDR2 is FQNNGV. The CDR3 sequence is CASSSLRVNTEAFF. DNA for the CDR3: TGTGCCAGCAGCTCCCTACGGGTGAACACTGAAGCTTTCTTT. Full variable domain (missing parts from reference TRBV11-2 and TRBJ1-1): EAGVAQSPRYKIIEKRQSVAFWCNPISGHATLYWYQQILGQGPKLLIQFQNNGVVDDSQLPKDRFSAERLKGVDSTLKIQPAKLEDSAVYLCASSSLRVNTEAFFGQGTRLTVV.

The chain recombines TRBV13 with TRBJ2-3; D call uncertain. V lost 2 bases to trimming and J lost 1 base, with 4 bases between them. The CDR3 is 13 residues long. Germline lookup yields CDR1 PRHDT and CDR2 FYEKMQ (reference sequence). CDR3 bases: TGTGCCAGCAGCTTACTTCGCACAGATACGCAGTATTTT. Protein: CASSLLRTDTQYF. Full variable domain (missing parts from reference TRBV13 and TRBJ2-3): AAGVIQSPRHLIKEKRETATLKCYPIPRHDTVYWYQQGPGQDPQFLISFYEKMQSDKGSIPDRFSAQQFSDYHSELNMSSLELGDSALYFCASSLLRTDTQYFGPGTRLTVL.

The V and J genes are TRBV24-1 and TRBJ2-1; 9 nucleotides line up with TRBD1. The length of the CDR3 is 15 residues. Germline V gene lookup returns CDR1 KGHDR and CDR2 SFDVKD. With 12 bases clipped from V and 6 bases from J, the junction kept 14 bases outside the gene matches. CDR3 DNA sequence: TGTGCCCCCTCCACGGGACAGGGTAAGGGCAATGAGCAGTTCTTC. It yields the protein CAPSTGQGKGNEQFF.

The J gene is TRBJ2-7, the V gene TRBV27, with TRBD2 matching 8 bases. CDR1 is MNHEY and CDR2 is SMNVEV in the germline V gene (reference sequence). Trimming cost V 1 base and J 2 bases; bases outside gene matches: 4. The CDR3 has 15 amino acids. The CDR3 region is CASSLFLAGPYEQYF. The CDR3 region has the DNA TGTGCCAGCAGTTTATTCCTAGCGGGTCCCTACGAGCAGTACTTC.

This chain connects TRBV3-1 (or the pseudogene TRBV3-2) to TRBJ2-7, with 10 positions matching TRBD2. The trim removed 3 bases at V and 6 bases at J, leaving 5 bases unmatched. CDR3 length: 14 amino acids. From germline, CDR1 is LGHDT and CDR2 YNNKEL (reference sequence). The CDR3 here is CASSHTSGNAEQYF. CDR3 DNA sequence: TGTGCCAGCAGCCATACTAGCGGGAATGCCGAGCAGTACTTC.

The V and J genes are TRBV6-2 or TRBV6-3 and TRBJ2-3, with 7 positions matching TRBD2. The CDR3 sequence is 15 residues long. After removal of 1 base from V and 1 base from J, the junction contained 2 bases not matched to a gene. Per germline, CDR1 MNHEY and CDR2 SVGEGT. CDR3 DNA: TGTGCCAGCAGTTACTTTGGGAGGGGCACAGATACGCAGTATTTT. It codes for CASSYFGRGTDTQYF.

The chain has TRBV3-1 (or the pseudogene TRBV3-2) and TRBJ2-3, with 7 bases aligning to TRBD1. The CDR3 extends over 16 amino acids. V gave up 3 bases and J gave up 0 bases; unmatched junction bases: 6. In germline, CDR1 is LGHDT, CDR2 YNNKEL (reference sequence). CDR3 nucleotides: TGTGCCAGCAGCCACTTAGGGGGCTATAGCACAGATACGCAGTATTTT. Amino acid sequence: CASSHLGGYSTDTQYF.

The rearrangement uses TRBV28 and TRBJ1-1, with D perhaps matching TRBD1 (6 bases). Germline CDR1 is MDHEN and CDR2 is SYDVKM. CDR3 length equals 15 residues. With 1 base removed from V and 1 base from J, the gap between germline ends came to 10 bases. CDR3 sequence reads: CASSLYGTPNTEAFF. The CDR3 DNA sequence: TGTGCCAGCAGTTTATACGGGACACCGAACACTGAAGCTTTCTTT.

The chain joins TRBV7-3 to TRBJ2-1; TRBD1 agrees at 7 bases. The V gene end was trimmed by 4 bases and the J gene end by 8 bases; junction bases not matched to a gene: 2. The CDR3 contains 12 residues. CDR1 is SGHTA, CDR2 FQGTGA, per germline. CDR3 bases: TGTGCCAGCAGCTCGACAGGGTATGAGCAGTTCTTC. Translating gives CASSSTGYEQFF.

V is TRBV30 and J is TRBJ2-5; 9 nucleotides agree with TRBD2. CDR3 size: 15 residues. Trimming took 0 bases from V and 13 from J; bases not matched to a gene: 15. CDR1 and CDR2 (germline): GTSNPN, SVGIG (reference sequence). DNA for the CDR3: TGTGCCTGGAGTGTACTAGGAGGTGGTAGCGGGAGTTCGTACTTC. As protein: CAWSVLGGGSGSSYF.

The chain carries TRBV19 and TRBJ2-3, with 9 positions matching TRBD2. The CDR3 is 15 residues long. Trimming removed 5 bases from V and 6 bases from J; junction bases left unmatched: 9. The germline CDR1 and CDR2 sequences are LNHDA and SQIVND (reference sequence). The CDR3 here is CASSEERGALDTQYF. For the CDR3, the DNA is TGTGCCAGTAGTGAAGAGCGGGGGGCCTTGGATACGCAGTATTTT.